The 24 T cell receptor beta chains reported below all come from one sample, sequenced in a study of T cell repertoires in aging, cancer and after chemotherapy. The template was genomic DNA from peripheral blood, not RNA. Rearranged V-D-J TRB sequences were amplified with a mixed TRB-A/B primer pool. TCRdb re-analysed the multiplex PCR reads in MiXCR, keeping a single row per CDR3 protein. The table includes fewer than 9,000 distinct CDR3 sequences, less than 35% detected once. The sequenced sample was blood. The receptor source for this set is a human donor in good health.

As regards this clonotype: This may stem from a read error, because a much larger clone lies one nucleotide away. This sequence joins TRBV30 and TRBJ2-2; the D gene is possibly TRBD2 (5 bases). CDR1 and CDR2 (germline): GTSNPN, SVGIG (reference sequence). The CDR3 spans 15 residues. The CDR3, as DNA: TGTGACTGGAGTGTAAAGGCGACTACCACCGGGGAGCTGTTTTTT. It translates to CDWSVKATTTGELFF.

This chain links TRBV7-2 with TRBJ2-7; 8 bases fit TRBD1. Germline V gives CDR1 SGHTA, CDR2 FQGNSA. The trim removed 0 bases at V and 4 bases at J, leaving 5 bases unmatched. The CDR3 is 15 residues long. CDR3 amino acids: CASSLARGLRYEQYF. In DNA form, the CDR3 reads TGTGCCAGCAGCTTAGCCAGGGGGCTAAGGTACGAGCAGTACTTC.

The rearrangement uses TRBV7-2 and TRBJ2-5; TRBD2 matches at 8 bases. The germline V gene has CDR1 SGHTA and CDR2 FQGNSA. CDR3 length: 15 amino acids. Germline trimming cut 3 bases from V and 2 bases from J; bases unmatched to any gene: 5. CDR3 loop: CASSFTSGSQETQYF. The CDR3 DNA reads as TGTGCCAGCAGCTTTACTAGCGGAAGTCAAGAGACCCAGTACTTC.

This clonotype appeared a single time. Written as DNA, the CDR3 is TGCGCCAGCAGCCCCCCCGGGACCCCCGGAACCGGGGAGCTGTTTTTT. Translating gives CASSPPGTPGTGELFF. V gene TRBV5-1 combines with J gene TRBJ2-2; tentatively, D is TRBD1 or TRBD2 (5 bases each). CDR3 length: 16 amino acids. Germline V gene lookup returns CDR1 SGHRS and CDR2 YFSETQ. Deletions cut 4 bases from V and 5 bases from J, with 18 bases between.

The rearrangement uses TRBV7-7 and TRBJ2-7, with TRBD1 matching over 11 bases. The junction had 5 bases not matched to a gene; V was cut back by 2 bases and J by 2 bases. Germline CDR1 reads SSHAT; CDR2 reads FNYEAQ (reference sequence). The CDR3 has 16 residues. The CDR3 spells CASSLNGGQGAYEQYF. The CDR3 DNA is TGTGCCAGCAGCTTAAACGGGGGACAGGGGGCCTACGAGCAGTACTTC.

The rearrangement links TRBV30 to TRBJ1-1, with TRBD1 identical over 7 bases. Germline assignment: CDR1 GTSNPN and CDR2 SVGIG (reference sequence). Unmatched junction bases numbered 2, after V lost 0 bases and J lost 4 bases. CDR3 length equals 13 residues. The CDR3 spells CAWSVEGATEAFF. The DNA for the CDR3 is TGTGCCTGGAGTGTTGAGGGGGCCACTGAAGCTTTCTTT.

The chain has TRBV19 and TRBJ1-1; D is uncertain. Germline V gene lookup returns CDR1 LNHDA and CDR2 SQIVND (reference sequence). V lost 3 bases and J lost 5, with 10 bases in between. The CDR3 has 13 residues. The CDR3 bases are TGTGCCAGTAGTATTCGACGGGAAACTGAAGCTTTCTTT. Protein: CASSIRRETEAFF.

By share, this clonotype counts as medium-sized (0.01 to 0.1%). The V call is TRBV5-6, the J call TRBJ1-6; D is undetermined. Per the germline V gene, CDR1 is SGHDT and CDR2 is YYEEEE. V lost 4 bases and J lost 11, with 10 bases in between. The CDR3 consists of 12 residues. CDR3 DNA: TGTGCCAGCAGCCTTTTTGAGGCACCCCTCCACTTT. It specifies CASSLFEAPLHF.

The V call is TRBV6-6, the J call TRBJ2-1; TRBD1 matches 9 bases. Germline V gene data show CDR1 as MNHNY and CDR2 as SVGAGI (reference sequence). Trimming cost V 6 bases and J 2 bases; bases outside gene matches: 11. This CDR3 is 17 amino acids long. CDR3 sequence reads: CASSPPPGQGTYNEQFF. The CDR3 nucleotides are TGTGCCAGCAGCCCCCCCCCCGGACAGGGGACCTACAATGAGCAGTTCTTC.

This chain links TRBV20-1 with TRBJ2-7; 9 bases agree with TRBD1. Per the germline V gene, CDR1 is DFQATT and CDR2 is SNEGSKA (reference sequence). The CDR3 has 13 residues. With 2 bases clipped from V and 7 bases from J, the junction kept 6 bases outside the gene matches. This CDR3 is CSARRDRAPEQYF. The CDR3 DNA is TGCAGTGCTAGAAGGGACAGGGCTCCTGAGCAGTACTTC.

The V call is TRBV12-3 or TRBV12-4, the J call TRBJ2-7; D gene uncertain. The CDR3 covers 14 residues. V was shortened by 1 base and J by 6 bases, with 13 bases between the two germline ends. The CDR3 bases are TGTGCCAGCAGTTTAGATGGGATGGTGGGCGAGCAGTACTTC. Its translation: CASSLDGMVGEQYF.

The V and J genes are TRBV6-5 and TRBJ2-7; the D gene is possibly TRBD2 (5 bases). The CDR3 covers 14 residues. CDR1 is MNHEY, CDR2 SVGAGI, per germline. V lost 4 bases and J 2 bases, leaving 12 bases between the germline ends. CDR3 DNA sequence: TGTGCCAGCAGTTGGCAGCGGACGGCCTACGAGCAGTACTTC. Translation gives CASSWQRTAYEQYF.

This clonotype has more than one count but fewer than ten. This rearrangement joins TRBV30 to TRBJ1-2, with D possibly matching TRBD1 (6 bases). CDR1 is GTSNPN and CDR2 is SVGIG in the germline V gene (reference sequence). The CDR3 is 15 residues long. Trimming took 2 bases from V and 4 from J, leaving 17 bases between them. The CDR3: CAWSPKSGTSYGYTF. The CDR3 nucleotides are TGTGCCTGGAGTCCCAAATCCGGGACATCCTATGGCTACACCTTC.

In its sample, this clonotype was seen a few times. J is TRBJ2-3 and V is TRBV27; no clear D gene. Germline CDR1 is MNHEY and CDR2 is SMNVEV (reference sequence). V dropped 3 bases and J dropped 1 base, with 11 bases sitting between them. The length of the CDR3 is 15 residues. CDR3 nucleotide sequence: TGTGCCAGCAGTTTTACCGGCTTGCGCACAGATACGCAGTATTTT. Translated, it gives CASSFTGLRTDTQYF.

This chain connects TRBV6-6 to TRBJ1-5, with 8 bases identical to TRBD1. Germline V gene lookup returns CDR1 MNHNY and CDR2 SVGAGI (reference sequence). Trimming cost V 6 bases and J 6 bases; bases outside gene matches: 7. The CDR3 totals 14 residues. The CDR3 is CASSPGQGVQPQHF. In nucleotides, the CDR3 is TGTGCCAGCAGCCCCGGACAGGGAGTTCAGCCCCAGCATTTT.

A few counts support this clonotype. DNA of the CDR3: TGTGCCAGTTCTGAAGGAGCCTACGAGCAGTACTTC. This translates into CASSEGAYEQYF. The chain links TRBV6-6 to TRBJ2-7, with unresolved D. Trimming left V 9 bases short and J 2 bases short, with 11 bases between. This CDR3 contains 12 residues. The V gene's germline CDR1 is MNHNY and CDR2 SVGAGI (reference sequence).

The V gene is TRBV24-1, the J gene TRBJ2-3, with D perhaps TRBD1 or TRBD2 (6 bases each). V was trimmed by 1 base and J by 11 bases, leaving 9 bases between them. The germline gives CDR1 KGHDR, CDR2 SFDVKD. CDR3 size: 12 residues. CDR3 in amino acids: CATSDFRGRQYF. As DNA, the CDR3 is TGTGCCACCAGTGATTTCCGGGGGCGGCAGTATTTT.

V gene TRBV12-3 or TRBV12-4 combines with J gene TRBJ2-5; D is unclear. There are 14 residues in the CDR3. Trimming removed 3 bases at V and 1 base at J, with 9 bases between. In DNA, the CDR3 is TGTGCCAGCAGTTTTTTGGGGTTCCAAGAGACCCAGTACTTC. It is translated as CASSFLGFQETQYF.

The gene calls are TRBV4-3 and TRBJ1-1; D gene ambiguous. CDR1 is LGHNA, CDR2 YSLEER, per germline. Trimming removed 1 base from V and 11 bases from J, with 11 bases in between. CDR3 length equals 12 residues. This chain's CDR3 is CASSQVPREAFF. The CDR3 DNA sequence: TGCGCCAGCAGCCAAGTTCCGAGGGAGGCTTTCTTT.

CDR3: CASRGGEETQYF. Here the CDR3 DNA reads TGTGCCAGCAGAGGCGGGGAGGAGACCCAGTACTTC. This chain uses TRBV6-2 or TRBV6-3 with TRBJ2-5; tentative D call: TRBD2 (6 bases). The germline V and J ends were trimmed by 6 bases and 5 bases, with 10 bases remaining between them. From germline, CDR1 is MNHEY and CDR2 SVGEGT. This CDR3 comprises 12 residues.

The chain carries TRBV15 and TRBJ2-7, with TRBD1 identical over 11 bases. Germline CDR1 reads LNHNV; CDR2 reads YYDKDF (reference sequence). The CDR3 is made up of 17 amino acids. After removal of 1 base from V and 0 bases from J, the junction contained 5 bases not matched to a gene. The CDR3 nucleotides are TGTGCCACCAGCAGAGTGGCCGGGACAGGGGGCTCCTACGAGCAGTACTTC. Encoded protein: CATSRVAGTGGSYEQYF.

This clonotype came up a few times. The chain couples TRBV27 to TRBJ2-1; TRBD1 is a possible D gene (5 bases). CDR3 length: 14 residues. V was trimmed by 7 bases and J by 0 bases, leaving 10 bases between them. Per germline, CDR1 MNHEY and CDR2 SMNVEV (reference sequence). The CDR3 sequence: CASTRAASYNEQFF. In DNA form, the CDR3 reads TGTGCCAGCACCAGGGCCGCCTCCTACAATGAGCAGTTCTTC.

The chain couples TRBV6-5 to TRBJ2-7; D is ambiguous. This CDR3 contains 14 residues. CDR1 is MNHEY and CDR2 is SVGAGI in the germline V gene. This chain's CDR3 is CVSSMTASAYEQYF. In DNA form, the CDR3 reads TGTGTTAGCAGTATGACCGCCTCCGCCTACGAGCAGTACTTC.

The chain is built from TRBV5-1 and TRBJ2-7; D not certain. V lost 2 bases and J lost 0, with 12 bases in between. CDR3 length: 15 residues. Germline loops: CDR1 SGHRS, CDR2 YFSETQ. The CDR3 nucleotides read TGCGCCAGCAGCTTAGGCCAGGCGAGCTCCTACGAGCAGTACTTC. This gives the protein CASSLGQASSYEQYF.